Shown below are 20 T cell receptor beta chains from a single sample sequenced in a study of blood T cells in healthy people across ages. Using a J-beta primer mix together with a sample-barcoded 5' primer, a second PCR was run for roughly 7 to 12 cycles. TCRdb passed the 5' RACE reads through MiXCR, listing each CDR3 protein once. In the table there are roughly 1,300,000 distinct CDR3 sequences, approximately 59% of which are singletons. The sequenced sample consisted of blood. The receptors derive from a man between 18 and 29 years old in good health.

The table lists this clonotype with a count of one. V gene TRBV4-2 combines with J gene TRBJ2-7; 9 bases align to TRBD2. The CDR3 spans 15 residues. The germline CDR1 and CDR2 sequences are LGHNA and YNFKEQ. V was clipped by 4 bases and J by 4 bases; unmatched bases: 8. As DNA, the CDR3 is TGTGCCAGCAGCCTAGAGCGGGAGGCCCTGTACGAGCAGTACTTC. Amino acids: CASSLEREALYEQYF.

V is TRBV3-1 and J is TRBJ2-1; 7 positions match TRBD2. Judging by the DNA end, TRBJ2-7 fits better; the J call may be wrong. Per germline, CDR1 LGHDT and CDR2 YNNKEL (reference sequence). CDR3 length: 15 amino acids. The CDR3 DNA reads TGTGCCAGCAGCCCTCCTAGCGGCTCCTACAATGAGCAGTACTTC. It specifies CASSPPSGSYNEQYF.

The genes are TRBV7-2 and TRBJ2-1; a possible D gene is TRBD2 (7 bases). In germline, CDR1 is SGHTA, CDR2 FQGNSA. This CDR3 region has 17 residues. Between the trimmed V and J ends, which lost 1 base and 6 bases, there was a span of 19 bases. The CDR3 DNA reads as TGTGCCAGCAGCTTAGTCCGGGGGGCCCCCTTTTTCAATGAGCAGTTCTTC. This gives the protein CASSLVRGAPFFNEQFF.

The CDR3 here is CSAKKRDSSYNEQFF. CDR3 DNA: TGCAGTGCTAAAAAACGGGACAGCTCCTACAATGAGCAGTTCTTC. V and J are TRBV20-1 and TRBJ2-1; TRBD1 matches 7 bases. The CDR3 loop spans 15 amino acids. Germline trimming cut 4 bases from V and 0 bases from J; bases unmatched to any gene: 6. Germline V gives CDR1 DFQATT, CDR2 SNEGSKA (reference sequence).

This chain joins TRBV20-1 and TRBJ2-5, with D unresolved. Germline CDR1 and CDR2: DFQATT and SNEGSKA (reference sequence). The CDR3 consists of 12 residues. Between the trimmed V and J ends, which lost 3 bases and 5 bases, there was a span of 10 bases. This CDR3 reads CSASFLGETQYF. The DNA of the CDR3 is TGCAGTGCTAGTTTCCTGGGGGAGACCCAGTACTTC.

CDR3 sequence: CASSIGRNEQYF. The DNA of the CDR3 is TGTGCCAGCAGCATAGGCCGCAATGAGCAGTACTTC. The chain has TRBV2 and TRBJ2-5; D remains unclear. The CDR3 length is 12 residues. CDR1 and CDR2 (germline): SNHLY, FYNNEI. V gave up 6 bases and J gave up 11 bases, with 16 bases separating them.

V gene TRBV29-1 combines with J gene TRBJ1-1, with D possibly TRBD1 on 5 matching bases. This CDR3 contains 14 residues. V shed 3 bases and J shed 3 bases, with 14 bases lying between them. Germline CDR1 and CDR2: SQVTM and ANQGSEA. Here the CDR3 reads CSVDGSGGDTEAFF. CDR3 nucleotide sequence: TGCAGCGTTGACGGGTCCGGGGGGGACACTGAAGCTTTCTTT.

The genes are TRBV14 and TRBJ2-6; D perhaps matches TRBD2 (6 bases). The germline V gene has CDR1 SGHDN and CDR2 FVKESK. Trimming left V 4 bases short and J 0 bases short, with 22 bases between. This CDR3 region has 20 residues. The CDR3 spells CASSPTLRREVNSGANVLTF. The CDR3 nucleotides read TGTGCCAGCAGCCCTACACTCCGCAGGGAGGTTAACTCTGGGGCCAACGTCCTGACTTTC.

Turning to this clonotype: A junction end diverges from the germline sequence, so it may reflect a read error. This chain uses TRBV7-2 with TRBJ2-5; 7 bases align to TRBD1. CDR1 is SGHTA and CDR2 is FQGNSA in the germline V gene. CDR3 size: 15 residues. The CDR3 loop reads CASSQGTEFSETQYF. For the CDR3, the DNA is TGTGCCAGCAGCCAGGGGACAGAATTTTCAGAGACCCAGTATTTC.

The chain uses TRBV10-3 and TRBJ2-3; 11 nucleotides align to TRBD1. V shed 10 bases, J shed 3 bases, and the junction held 3 bases outside the gene matches. The CDR3 spans 13 residues. CDR1 is ENHRY and CDR2 is SYGVKD in the germline V gene. CDR3 sequence reads: CATGDRGTDTQYF. In nucleotides, the CDR3 is TGTGCCACCGGGGACAGGGGGACAGATACGCAGTATTTT.

This clonotype showed up just a few times. V and J are TRBV7-2 and TRBJ2-4; TRBD1 is a possible D gene (6 bases). The J call may not be correct, given that the DNA end is closer to TRBJ2-7. This CDR3 region has 13 residues. CDR1 SGHTA and CDR2 FQGNSA come from the germline V gene. The CDR3 DNA reads TGTGCCAGCAAGGAACAGGGTCCCTACGAGCAGTACTTC. Its protein product is CASKEQGPYEQYF.

This chain uses TRBV29-1 with TRBJ2-5; 11 nucleotides agree with TRBD2. Trimming removed 4 bases from V and 11 bases from J; junction bases left unmatched: 15. The CDR3 totals 15 residues. Germline values: CDR1 SQVTM, CDR2 ANQGSEA. CDR3 sequence reads: CSVVPLAGEDNEQYF. The CDR3 DNA reads as TGCAGCGTTGTTCCACTAGCGGGGGAAGACAATGAGCAGTACTTC.

V gene TRBV4-1 combines with J gene TRBJ1-3; D is ambiguous. Germline lookup yields CDR1 MGHRA and CDR2 YSYEKL. With 5 bases removed from V and 10 bases from J, the gap between germline ends came to 9 bases. CDR3 size: 11 residues. This chain's CDR3 is CASSGLGTIYF. DNA of the CDR3: TGCGCCAGCAGCGGGTTAGGAACCATATATTTT.

The V and J genes are TRBV10-3 and TRBJ2-4; 8 bases fit TRBD1. The J call may be in error: the DNA end matches TRBJ2-7 better. The CDR3 covers 14 residues. The germline V gene encodes CDR1 ENHRY and CDR2 SYGVKD. The CDR3 loop is CAISMKGQVDEQYF. The CDR3 DNA follows: TGTGCCATCAGCATGAAGGGACAGGTCGACGAGCAGTACTTC.

This clonotype has more than one count but fewer than ten. The chain is built from TRBV7-2 and TRBJ2-4, with TRBD1 matching 7 bases. The assigned J gene may be wrong: the sequence end matches TRBJ2-7 better. CDR1 SGHTA and CDR2 FQGNSA come from the germline V gene. The CDR3 is 15 amino acids. CDR3 sequence (DNA): TGTGCCAGCAGCGTCACCGGGACAGTGTACTACGAGCAGTACTTC. Protein product: CASSVTGTVYYEQYF.

V is TRBV20-1 and J is TRBJ1-2; TRBD1 is a possible D gene (5 bases). The CDR3 is made up of 11 amino acids. CDR1 is DFQATT, CDR2 SNEGSKA, per germline (reference sequence). This CDR3 is CSWGGTGGYTF. CDR3 in DNA: TGCAGCTGGGGAGGGACTGGTGGTTACACCTTC.

This clonotype was detected a few times. This CDR3 is CASSNFQGNTEAFF. The CDR3, as DNA: TGCGCCAGCAGCAATTTTCAGGGTAACACTGAAGCTTTCTTT. The chain joins TRBV5-1 to TRBJ1-1; tentatively, D is TRBD1 (5 bases). This CDR3 region has 14 residues. Germline V gene data show CDR1 as SGHRS and CDR2 as YFSETQ. Trimming took 4 bases from V and 2 from J, leaving 12 bases between them.

The sample holds a few counts of this clonotype. CDR3 in amino acids: CASSLTFTTDTQYF. The CDR3 DNA sequence: TGTGCCAGCAGCTTAACCTTTACCACAGATACGCAGTATTTT. This chain links TRBV7-2 with TRBJ2-3; D not resolved. Trimming cost V 2 bases and J 2 bases, with 8 bases left between them. Germline lookup yields CDR1 SGHTA and CDR2 FQGNSA. This CDR3 comprises 14 residues.

The chain combines TRBV3-1 with TRBJ1-4; D may be TRBD1 (5 bases). V gave up 1 base and J gave up 2 bases, with 17 bases separating them. This CDR3 has 18 amino acids. The germline CDR1 and CDR2 sequences are LGHDT and YNNKEL (reference sequence). CDR3 region: CASSQGMGRLLTNEKLFF. In DNA form, the CDR3 reads TGTGCCAGCAGCCAAGGAATGGGACGGTTATTGACTAATGAAAAACTGTTTTTT.

V is TRBV12-3 or TRBV12-4 and J is TRBJ2-1; 13 positions agree with TRBD2. The CDR3 totals 16 residues. With 6 bases clipped from V and 7 bases from J, the junction kept 9 bases outside the gene matches. This CDR3 is CASSPRLAGGPNEQFF. CDR3 DNA sequence: TGTGCCAGCAGCCCCCGACTAGCGGGGGGCCCTAATGAGCAGTTCTTC.